The 17 T cell receptor beta chains reported below all come from one sample, sequenced in a study of CD4 T cells in relation to SARS-CoV-2 and coronaviruses (dated by TCRdb to the early 2020s). CD4+ T cells from unexposed donors were collected before the COVID-19 pandemic (2011-2018). Following 10 days of culture, the EasySep CD4+ T cell isolation kit was used to isolate CD4+ T cells. The antigens of these receptors remain unknown. The library was prepared using the immunoSEQ multiplex PCR assay. The table was pulled from immuneACCESS by TCRdb, which kept in-frame rearrangements only. Such tables lose some clones; where checked, under half of the loss comes from unresolved V genes, and the rest has no known cause. The sample records just over 25,000 clones, about three quarters of which are singletons. More than 9% of the sample is taken by the ten largest. Sequencing was carried out using CD4+ T cells from PBMCs, cultured in vitro. Receptor source: a human donor in good health.

This chain links TRBV4-3 with TRBJ1-6, with D perhaps matching TRBD1 (5 bases). The V gene lost 0 bases and the J gene lost 2 bases, with 14 bases spanning the gap. CDR3 length equals 18 residues. The germline V gene encodes CDR1 LGHNA and CDR2 YSLEER. The CDR3 bases are TGCGCCAGCAGCCAAGATACCTTCGGGGGGGCCTATAATTCACCCCTCCACTTT. This encodes CASSQDTFGGAYNSPLHF.

This chain joins TRBV28 and TRBJ2-7; the D is unclear. CDR1 MDHEN and CDR2 SYDVKM come from the germline V gene. Trimming stripped 6 bases from V and 4 bases from J, with 10 bases between. The CDR3 has 12 amino acids. For the CDR3, the DNA is TGTGCCAGCAGCCTTAAACCTTACGAGCAGTACTTC. It specifies CASSLKPYEQYF.

This clone was seen a handful of times. The genes are TRBV4-2 and TRBJ1-1; 7 bases map to TRBD1. Trimming removed 0 bases from V and 11 bases from J; junction bases left unmatched: 6. The CDR3 has 13 residues. Germline CDR1 is LGHNA and CDR2 is YNFKEQ. Here the CDR3 DNA reads TGTGCCAGCAGCCAAGACAGGGGGGGTGTCGCTTTCTTT. Translation: CASSQDRGGVAFF.

V is TRBV5-1 and J is TRBJ2-7, with TRBD1 matching over 11 bases. V dropped 0 bases and J dropped 5; count of bases not matched to a gene: 13. CDR1 and CDR2 (germline): SGHRS, YFSETQ. The CDR3 consists of 18 residues. In DNA, the CDR3 is TGCGCCAGCAGCTTGGGATACTCCGGGACAGGGGGTTCCGACGAGCAGTACTTC. This codes for CASSLGYSGTGGSDEQYF.

The chain carries TRBV2 and TRBJ2-1; the D gene is possibly TRBD1 (6 bases). The V gene's germline CDR1 is SNHLY and CDR2 FYNNEI. Trimming stripped 11 bases from V and 1 base from J, with 9 bases between. The CDR3 has 12 residues. The CDR3 here is CAARGSYNEQFF. The CDR3 nucleotides are TGTGCCGCCAGGGGTTCCTACAATGAGCAGTTCTTC.

The chain has TRBV6-6 and TRBJ1-1; the D is unclear. The CDR3 is made up of 12 amino acids. The ends were cut back, 5 bases at V and 2 bases at J, with 6 bases in the middle. Germline assignment: CDR1 MNHNY and CDR2 SVGAGI (reference sequence). The CDR3 reads CASSQYNTEAFF. The DNA for the CDR3 is TGTGCCAGCAGTCAGTACAACACTGAAGCTTTCTTT.

The rearrangement links TRBV7-9 to TRBJ2-1; maybe TRBD1 (6 bases). Trimming cost V 5 bases and J 2 bases, with 19 bases left between them. This CDR3 has 17 amino acids. In germline, CDR1 is SEHNR, CDR2 FQNEAQ (reference sequence). In DNA, the CDR3 is TGTGCCAGCAGCCTTCGGACAGCCCGTGCCACCTACAATGAGCAGTTCTTC. Translating gives CASSLRTARATYNEQFF.

This clone was seen a handful of times. This chain links TRBV11-2 with TRBJ1-1; D is unresolved. Per germline, CDR1 SGHAT and CDR2 FQNNGV. Between the trimmed V and J ends, which lost 7 bases and 0 bases, there was a span of 6 bases. The CDR3 sequence is 12 residues long. DNA of the CDR3: TGTGCCAGCACGAGGTTGAACACTGAAGCTTTCTTT. The encoded protein is CASTRLNTEAFF. The full variable domain, with the rest looked up from reference TRBV11-2 and TRBJ1-1, is EAGVAQSPRYKIIEKRQSVAFWCNPISGHATLYWYQQILGQGPKLLIQFQNNGVVDDSQLPKDRFSAERLKGVDSTLKIQPAKLEDSAVYLCASTRLNTEAFFGQGTRLTVV.

V gene TRBV6-6 combines with J gene TRBJ2-3, with 7 positions matching TRBD2. Germline V CDR1 and CDR2: MNHNY, SVGAGI (reference sequence). The V and J ends lost 7 bases and 6 bases, in that order; junction bases with no gene match: 10. This CDR3 contains 14 residues. The DNA of the CDR3 is TGTGCCAGCAAGCGGGACTCAGGAGCGGATACGCAGTATTTT. Protein sequence: CASKRDSGADTQYF.

J is TRBJ2-1 and V is TRBV5-1; D tentatively fits TRBD1 or TRBD2 (6 bases each). V was cut by 7 bases and J by 6 bases, with 8 bases left in between. CDR3 length: 11 residues. Looked up from germline, CDR1 is SGHRS and CDR2 is YFSETQ. For the CDR3, the DNA is TGCGCCAGCGGGGGGCGCAATGAGCAGTTCTTC. Residues: CASGGRNEQFF.

The rearrangement joins TRBV5-4 to TRBJ2-5; no reliable D call. The CDR3 has 14 residues. V dropped 4 bases and J dropped 1 base, with 11 bases sitting between them. Germline values: CDR1 SGHNT, CDR2 YYREEE (reference sequence). The chain's CDR3 is CASSPGRTQETQYF. CDR3 coding DNA: TGTGCCAGCAGCCCCGGACGTACCCAAGAGACCCAGTACTTC.

CDR3 residues: CASSSGAGEFTDTQYF. In DNA, the CDR3 is TGCGCCAGCAGCTCCGGAGCGGGGGAATTCACAGATACGCAGTATTTT. The V and J genes are TRBV5-1 and TRBJ2-3, with 8 positions matching TRBD2. The CDR3 is 16 amino acids. Germline V gene lookup returns CDR1 SGHRS and CDR2 YFSETQ. The trim removed 3 bases at V and 2 bases at J, leaving 8 bases unmatched.

V gene TRBV9 combines with J gene TRBJ2-3; a possible D gene is TRBD1 (6 bases). V lost 4 bases to trimming and J lost 3 bases, with 12 bases between them. This CDR3 comprises 14 residues. CDR1 is SGDLS, CDR2 YYNGEE, per germline. CDR3 DNA: TGTGCCAGCAGCCCGAGGGGGTGGACAGATACGCAGTATTTT. This encodes CASSPRGWTDTQYF.

This chain links TRBV28 with TRBJ2-2; no firm D call. V lost 2 bases and J lost 2, with 15 bases in between. Germline CDR1 reads MDHEN; CDR2 reads SYDVKM. The CDR3 has 17 residues. For the CDR3, the DNA is TGTGCCAGCAGTTTAGTGAAGGGTCCTCTTAACACCGGGGAGCTGTTTTTT. Translating gives CASSLVKGPLNTGELFF.

The rearrangement links TRBV12-5 to TRBJ2-7; D is undetermined. Germline CDR1 LGHNT, CDR2 FRNRAP. CDR3 size: 13 residues. V was cut by 5 bases and J by 0 bases, with 8 bases left in between. The CDR3 DNA reads as TGTGCTAGTGGTGGCCAGAGCTCCTACGAGCAGTACTTC. Residues: CASGGQSSYEQYF.

The CDR3 sequence is CASSQGHAMNTEAFF. The DNA of the CDR3 is TGTGCCAGCAGCCAAGGACATGCTATGAACACTGAAGCTTTCTTT. The chain is built from TRBV3-1 (or the pseudogene TRBV3-2) and TRBJ1-1; no clear D gene. Germline CDR1 and CDR2: LGHDT and YNNKEL (reference sequence). The CDR3 is 15 amino acids. With 1 base removed from V and 0 bases from J, the gap between germline ends came to 9 bases.

In its sample, this clone was seen once. At one of its ends the junction is not consistent with the germline gene, which may arise from a read error. At the DNA level, this CDR3 is encoded by other sequences in the same sample as well. The CDR3 protein is CASSPPPVNTGELFF. The CDR3 DNA reads TGTGCCAGCTCACCGCCCCCGGTGAACACCGGGGAACTGTTTTTT. The rearrangement links TRBV18 to TRBJ2-2; possible D gene TRBD2, 5 bases. Germline assignment: CDR1 KGHSH and CDR2 LQKENI. The length of the CDR3 is 15 residues.